This TCR beta chain was captured in a study of Graves' ophthalmopathy and Graves' hyperthyroidism. General study points: In predicting ophthalmopathy progression, the model reached over 70% sensitivity and 72% to 85% specificity.

Other autoimmune diseases, uncontrolled infections, pregnancy or lactation ruled patients out of participation. Orbital computed tomography and thyroid ultrasound, along with TRAb, serum thyroxine and clinical symptoms, underpinned diagnosis. Investigators amplified TCR beta CDR3 regions from RNA transcripts. Investigators did first-round RT-PCR with HTBI primers, then second-round multiplex PCR. Each CDR3 protein gets one entry after TCRdb re-called the multiplex PCR reads with MiXCR. The table has 650,000 to 900,000 distinct CDR3 sequences, 40% seen once. This clonotype was counted only a few times. No antigen is known for it. V was shortened by 5 bases and J by 4 bases, with 21 bases between the two germline ends. This CDR3 contains 16 residues. Germline values: CDR1 SGHAT, CDR2 FQNNGV.

This TCR derives from an adult man with Graves' ophthalmopathy. Material: peripheral blood. This sequence joins TRBV11-2 and TRBJ2-7; D ambiguous. CDR3 loop: CASSPRVGLGSYEQYF. The DNA for the CDR3 is TGTGCCAGCAGCCCACGGGTTGGGCTCGGGTCGTACGAGCAGTACTTC.